This T cell receptor beta chain was retrieved from a study of blood T cell repertoires in COVID-19. Study as a whole: COVID-19 samples collected from the United States, Italy and Spain covered acute and convalescent phases. PBMCs, B-cell-depleted T cells, or T cells provided the cDNA or gDNA that made up the material.

Two negative PCRs, clearance, or symptom resolution characterized the recovered Cohort 3 donors. Comment on this clone: This sample also contains other DNA sequences that code for the same CDR3.

Sequenced by immunoSEQ multiplex PCR; TCRdb stores in-frame clones only, minus some. Among 150,000 to 200,000 clones listed, around 90% were seen once. Per germline, CDR1 SGHRS and CDR2 YFSETQ. The V gene lost 4 bases and the J gene lost 2 bases, with 5 bases spanning the gap. The CDR3 covers 12 residues. Sequencing was carried out using PBMCs or T cells enriched from blood (not recorded which). This chain joins TRBV5-1 and TRBJ2-3, with D hard to call. This clonotype was obtained from a woman under 30 who had recovered from COVID-19. CDR3 sequence: CASSPSTDTQYF. For the CDR3, the DNA is TGCGCCAGCAGCCCGTCCACAGATACGCAGTATTTT.